This T cell receptor beta chain was retrieved from a study of OX40 agonist ivuxolimab in advanced cancers. Findings and limits, study-wide: Clonal expansion in partial responders at 0.1-3.0 mg/kg ranked among the lowest.

Germline CDR1 reads PRHDT; CDR2 reads FYEKMQ (reference sequence). Trimming stripped 5 bases from V and 8 bases from J, with 19 bases between. The CDR3 extends over 16 amino acids. Repertoires were generated with immunoSEQ multiplex PCR, while TCRdb's copy carries only in-frame clones and drops some. The sample has about 66,000 clones; roughly 80% are singletons. Turning to this clone: Its target is not known.

This receptor was obtained from an adult with an advanced solid tumor such as melanoma, head and neck, liver or kidney cancer. J is TRBJ1-6 and V is TRBV13; a possible D gene is TRBD1 (6 bases). Specimen: CD4+ or CD8+ T cells sorted from blood, collected in a trial of the OX40 agonist ivuxolimab. The CDR3 loop is CASSTPGEGGYSPLHF. DNA of the CDR3: TGTGCCAGCAGCACACCGGGAGAAGGGGGGTATTCACCCCTCCACTTT.